The 8 T cell receptor beta chains presented below share a single source sample, sequenced in a study of blood T cell repertoires in COVID-19. Profiled with immunoSEQ multiplex PCR; TCRdb holds only in-frame clones, not every one. Of under 300,000 clones in the sample, roughly nine tenths are singletons; the top ten hold around 1.3%. Material: PBMCs or T cells enriched from blood (not recorded which). The receptors here all came from a human donor in a cohort exposed to, infected with or recovered from COVID-19 (not recorded which). The donor label of this sample is uncertain.

CDR3 loop: CASSEGPREGGYTF. The CDR3, as DNA: TGTGCCAGCAGTGAGGGACCCCGGGAGGGTGGCTACACCTTC. V and J are TRBV6-1 and TRBJ1-2; a possible D gene is TRBD1 (5 bases). This CDR3 contains 14 residues. V was clipped by 3 bases and J by 7 bases, with 15 bases between them. Germline loops: CDR1 MNHNS, CDR2 SASEGT.

V usage is TRBV12-3 or TRBV12-4 and J usage is TRBJ2-1, with 7 nucleotides matching TRBD1. This CDR3 contains 13 residues. J lost 8 bases, V lost 6 bases, and 7 bases had no gene match. CDR3 in DNA: TGTGCCAGCAGCCCCTTCCAGGGGGATGAGCAGTTCTTC. Translated, it gives CASSPFQGDEQFF.

This chain joins TRBV24-1 and TRBJ2-3; the D is unclear. Germline CDR1 is KGHDR and CDR2 is SFDVKD. Trimming shortened V by 9 bases and J by 2 bases, and 11 bases separated the two germline ends. This CDR3 is 13 amino acids long. CDR3 sequence: CATGDQFTDTQYF. The DNA for the CDR3 is TGTGCCACCGGAGACCAATTCACAGATACGCAGTATTTT.

The chain couples TRBV7-9 to TRBJ1-1, with TRBD1 identical over 8 bases. The CDR3 totals 14 residues. Germline CDR1 is SEHNR and CDR2 is FQNEAQ (reference sequence). V lost 6 bases and J lost 0; bases outside the gene matches: 3. The CDR3 loop reads CASRTGAMNTEAFF. CDR3 bases: TGTGCCAGCAGGACAGGGGCTATGAACACTGAAGCTTTCTTT.

J is TRBJ1-6 and V is TRBV30; 8 bases match TRBD1. Germline assignment: CDR1 GTSNPN and CDR2 SVGIG (reference sequence). The J segment lost 9 bases and the V segment lost 1 base, leaving 5 bases of the junction unmatched. The CDR3 is 14 residues long. DNA for the CDR3: TGTGCCTGGAGTGAAAGACAGGGGACTTCACCCCTCCACTTT. Amino acid sequence: CAWSERQGTSPLHF. The whole variable domain, remainder taken from reference TRBV30 and TRBJ1-6, is SQTIHQWPATLVQPVGSPLSLECTVEGTSNPNLYWYRQAAGRGLQLLFYSVGIGQISSEVPQNLSASRPQDRQFILSSKKLLLSDSGFYLCAWSERQGTSPLHFGNGTRLTVT.

The chain combines TRBV3-1 (or the pseudogene TRBV3-2) with TRBJ1-4; no clear D gene. Trimming left V 0 bases short and J 7 bases short, with 9 bases between. There are 14 residues in the CDR3. CDR1 is LGHDT, CDR2 YNNKEL, per germline (reference sequence). CDR3 bases: TGTGCCAGCAGCCAAGACCCCGGGATTGAAAAACTGTTTTTT. Protein sequence: CASSQDPGIEKLFF.

The rearrangement links TRBV5-8 to TRBJ1-5, with 7 bases aligning to TRBD1. The CDR3 is 16 residues long. From germline, CDR1 is SGHTS and CDR2 YDEGEE. The J segment lost 2 bases and the V segment lost 0 bases, leaving 5 bases of the junction unmatched. CDR3 protein: CASSLARGRRNQPQHF. The DNA for the CDR3 is TGTGCCAGCAGCTTGGCCAGGGGGAGGCGCAATCAGCCCCAGCATTTT.

The J gene is TRBJ2-2, the V gene TRBV19; D gene uncertain. The germline V and J ends were trimmed by 5 bases and 6 bases, with 19 bases remaining between them. The CDR3 runs 16 residues. Germline V gives CDR1 LNHDA, CDR2 SQIVND (reference sequence). In DNA, the CDR3 is TGTGCCAGTAGTGCCTCATCTGCTTCTCGGGCCGGGGAGCTGTTTTTT. This codes for CASSASSASRAGELFF.